The clone carrying this T cell receptor beta chain occurred a few times. The antigen remains undetermined. The data were taken from a study of blood T cells in healthy people across ages. Overall study findings and caveats: TCR beta diversity was tightly associated with the proportion of naive T cells. Expanded clonotype shifts may have been confounded, as the donors had an unknown CMV status. When set beside aged donors, long-lived donors presented more naive CD4+ cells and higher diversity.

Primers used in a second PCR of about 7 to 12 cycles were a sample-barcoded 5' primer and a J-beta primer mix. TCRdb ran MiXCR on the 5' RACE reads and lists one entry per CDR3 protein. The sample has about 1.4 million distinct CDR3 sequences, approximately 60% seen once. Isolated per sample were at least 6 million PBMCs. The CDR3 consists of 15 residues. V was cut by 8 bases and J by 2 bases, with 19 bases left in between. Looked up from germline, CDR1 is SNHLY and CDR2 is FYNNEI. Input material: blood. This chain joins TRBV2 and TRBJ2-7; D remains ambiguous. The receptor comes from a man aged 18 to 35 in good health. The CDR3 sequence: CASPSGGPAPYEQYF. CDR3 in DNA: TGTGCCAGCCCCTCGGGTGGGCCAGCGCCCTACGAGCAGTACTTC.